This TCR beta chain stems from a study of breast tumors, draining lymph nodes, adjacent tissues. Study observations and caveats: Compared with lymph nodes, tumors were less diverse; compared with nontumor tissue, more. Data only fit, rather than demonstrated, lymph node origin of most tumor T cells.

CDR3 length: 15 amino acids. Per the germline V gene, CDR1 is MNHEY and CDR2 is SMNVEV (reference sequence). After removal of 5 bases from V and 6 bases from J, the junction contained 10 bases not matched to a gene. With regard to this clonotype: Its antigen remains unknown.

Axillary draining lymph nodes of breast cancer patients supplied the node samples. Each CDR3 protein gets one entry after TCRdb re-called the multiplex PCR reads with MiXCR. This sample has around 190,000 distinct CDR3 sequences, with around a third found just once. The chain couples TRBV27 to TRBJ2-1; TRBD2 matches at 7 bases. This receptor was taken from a female donor with breast cancer. Some clones in this sample may be carry-over from other donors' samples. The specimen sequenced was axillary lymph node tissue. This chain's CDR3 is CASSPWGGGFNEQFF. The CDR3 DNA reads as TGTGCCAGCAGTCCCTGGGGCGGGGGTTTCAATGAGCAGTTCTTC.